This T cell receptor beta chain is from a study of cytomegalovirus exposure and HLA in healthy donors. PCR primers comprised 60 Vbeta and 13 Jbeta primers. Authors' analysis steps: Later, an analysis found about 80 million unique TCR beta chains, and about 10 million of these were shared. Libraries were prepared by immunoSEQ multiplex PCR; TCRdb keeps only in-frame clonotypes and omits some of them. The V and J calls and clone size come from that table; D and trimming were worked out from the DNA. The sample has fewer than 150,000 clones; around 74% are singletons. Trimming removed 5 bases at V and 1 base at J, with 17 bases between. The CDR3 has 16 amino acids. CDR1 and CDR2 from the germline V gene are SGHTA and FQGTGA.

This TCR was sampled from a young man in good health and CMV-seronegative. V usage is TRBV7-3 and J usage is TRBJ2-5; perhaps TRBD2 as D (6 bases). The sample comprised PBMCs. The CDR3 DNA reads as TGTGCCAGCAGCCAAGGCGGGGCCCACCGCCAAGAGACCCAGTACTTC. Its protein is CASSQGGAHRQETQYF.